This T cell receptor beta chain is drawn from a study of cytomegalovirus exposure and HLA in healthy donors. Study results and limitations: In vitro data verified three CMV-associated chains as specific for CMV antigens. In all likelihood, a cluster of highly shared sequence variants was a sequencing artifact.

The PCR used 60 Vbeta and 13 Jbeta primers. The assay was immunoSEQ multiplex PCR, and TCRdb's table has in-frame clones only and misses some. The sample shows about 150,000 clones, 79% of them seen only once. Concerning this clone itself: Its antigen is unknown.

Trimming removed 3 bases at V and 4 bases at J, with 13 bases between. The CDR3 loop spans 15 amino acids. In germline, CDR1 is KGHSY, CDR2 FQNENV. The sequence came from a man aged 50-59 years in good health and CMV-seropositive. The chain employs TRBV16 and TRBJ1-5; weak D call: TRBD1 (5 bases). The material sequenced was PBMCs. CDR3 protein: CASSQGPRGNQPQHF. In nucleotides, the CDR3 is TGTGCCAGCAGCCAGGGTCCCCGGGGGAATCAGCCCCAGCATTTT. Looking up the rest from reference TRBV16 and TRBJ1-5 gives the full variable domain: GEEVAQTPKHLVRGEGQKAKLYCAPIKGHSYVFWYQQVLKNEFKFLISFQNENVFDETGMPKERFSAKCLPNSPCSLEIQATKLEDSAVYFCASSQGPRGNQPQHFGDGTRLSIL.